Listed below are T cell receptor beta chains from one sample, sequenced in a study of blood T cell repertoires in COVID-19. Libraries were prepared by immunoSEQ multiplex PCR; TCRdb keeps only in-frame clonotypes and omits some of them. Of more than 200,000 clones in the sample, roughly 84% are singletons; the top ten hold approximately 1.3%. Sequencing was performed on peripheral blood. These receptors were taken from a middle-aged woman who had recovered from COVID-19. Each CDR3 is given with its conserved first and last residue. Each record gives: clone size, D gene, J gene, V gene, CDR3 DNA, CDR3 protein. D genes are given only for firm matches. Some rows mark clone size as missing; the rest say once, few, many or name a class of expanded clone.

-,-,TRBJ2-7,TRBV6-2/TRBV6-3,TGTGCCAGCAGTATTCATAACTTCTACGAGCAGTACTTC,CASSIHNFYEQYF
-,TRBD1,TRBJ2-1,TRBV6-6,TGTGCCAGCAGTCCCCAGATGCCGACAGGGCGGACCTACAATGAGCAGTTCTTC,CASSPQMPTGRTYNEQFF
-,-,TRBJ1-2,TRBV6-6,TGTGCCAGCAGCTCCTTCTCAGGTAGTGGCTACACCTTC,CASSSFSGSGYTF
-,TRBD2,TRBJ2-7,TRBV24-1,TGTGCCACCAGTGACCCTAGCGGGGGGATCTACGAGCAGTACTTC,CATSDPSGGIYEQYF
once,-,TRBJ1-6,TRBV5-1,TGCGCCAGCAGCTTGGTTGGAGACCGCAATTCACCCCTCCACTTT,CASSLVGDRNSPLHF
-,-,TRBJ1-2,TRBV6-1,TGTGCCAGCAGTGATGACAGACAATATGGCTACACCTTC,CASSDDRQYGYTF
-,-,TRBJ1-1,TRBV27,TGTGCCAGCAGAGGGTGGGGCAACACTGAAGCTTTCTTT,CASRGWGNTEAFF
few,-,TRBJ1-2,TRBV6-1,TGTGCCAGCAGTGAAAGGGGTCCGATCCACTATGGCTACACCTTC,CASSERGPIHYGYTF
-,TRBD1,TRBJ1-2,TRBV6-5,TGTGCCAGCAGCTCGCAGGGGGCTGGAGGCTACACCTTC,CASSSQGAGGYTF
-,-,TRBJ1-2,TRBV2,TGTGCCTCCTGTTCGGCGGTCAACTATGGCTACACCTTC,CASCSAVNYGYTF
-,-,TRBJ2-5,TRBV11-3,TGTGCCAGCAGCTTCGGGGTGGTAGGAGAGACCCAGTACTTC,CASSFGVVGETQYF
few,TRBD2,TRBJ2-5,TRBV7-3,TGTGCCAGCAGCCCTAGCGGAGGGAGCGAGACCCAGTACTTC,CASSPSGGSETQYF
-,-,TRBJ2-7,TRBV6-5,TGTGCCAGCAGTTACTCCAGTGGTTGGGGCGACGAGCAGTACTTC,CASSYSSGWGDEQYF
-,-,TRBJ1-2,TRBV7-2,TGTGCCAGCAGCCAAGGGGGGGCAGGGCCTTTATATGGCTACACCTTC,CASSQGGAGPLYGYTF
-,TRBD1,TRBJ2-1,TRBV18,TGTGCCAGCTCACCACTTGGGGGACAGGGAGGCTACAATGAGCAGTTCTTC,CASSPLGGQGGYNEQFF
-,-,TRBJ1-1,TRBV3-1/TRBV3-2,TGTGCCAGCAGCCAAGGTGGGACTTGGGGTTCTAAAGCTTTCTTT,CASSQGGTWGSKAFF
-,TRBD1,TRBJ2-1,TRBV5-1,TGCGCCAGCAGCCCAGGACAGGGTTCCTACAATGAGCAGTTCTTC,CASSPGQGSYNEQFF
-,TRBD1,TRBJ1-5,TRBV6-6,TGTGCCAGCAGGACTACTGAGGACAGGCCCAATCAGCCCCAGCATTTT,CASRTTEDRPNQPQHF
-,-,TRBJ2-2,TRBV24-1,TGTGCCACCAGTGATGGACAAAACACCGGGGAGCTGTTTTTT,CATSDGQNTGELFF
-,TRBD2,TRBJ2-1,TRBV2,TGTGCCAGCAGTGAAACTAGCGGGGGGTTCAATGAGCAGTTCTTC,CASSETSGGFNEQFF
-,TRBD1,TRBJ2-7,TRBV10-3,TGTGCCATCAGTGAGTCGACAGGGGGCTGGCTTGAGCAGTACTTC,CAISESTGGWLEQYF
-,-,TRBJ1-1,TRBV12-3/TRBV12-4,TGTGCCAGCAGTCGAGGTAACGCTGAAGCTTTCTTT,CASSRGNAEAFF
-,TRBD1,TRBJ2-2,TRBV2,TGTGCCAGCAATGCACAGGGGGCCGGCACCGGGGAGCTGTTTTTT,CASNAQGAGTGELFF
-,-,TRBJ2-3,TRBV4-3,TGCGCCAGCAGCCAAAAGCCGAGAGGGTCTAGCACAGATACGCAGTATTTT,CASSQKPRGSSTDTQYF
once,TRBD2,TRBJ2-7,TRBV6-2/TRBV6-3,TGTGCCAGCAGTTACTCGACTAGCGGGGTCTACGAGCAGTACTTC,CASSYSTSGVYEQYF
-,-,TRBJ1-2,TRBV24-1,TGTGCCACCAGTGATTGGAGGGGCACAAGTGGCTACACCTTC,CATSDWRGTSGYTF
once,TRBD1,TRBJ2-3,TRBV19,TGTGCCAGTAGTACCCCCCGATTGAGGGGGCGACAGTATTTT,CASSTPRLRGRQYF
few,TRBD2,TRBJ2-1,TRBV19,TGTGCCAGTAGTACATCAGCGGGGGGCGCCTACAATGAGCAGTTCTTC,CASSTSAGGAYNEQFF
-,-,TRBJ2-3,TRBV28,TGTGCCAGCAGTTTGGGCTATGAGAAGACAGATACGCAGTATTTT,CASSLGYEKTDTQYF
once,-,TRBJ2-7,TRBV10-3,TGTGCCATCAGAGCGACAGGTAATTCAGACGAGCAGTACTTC,CAIRATGNSDEQYF
few,-,TRBJ1-5,TRBV6-1,TGTGCCAGCAGTGACCCGGCGTCACGGGGTAGCAATCAGCCCCAGCATTTT,CASSDPASRGSNQPQHF
-,-,TRBJ2-5,TRBV4-1,TGCGCCAGCAGCCTAAATAAGGACAGACAAGAGACCCAGTACTTC,CASSLNKDRQETQYF
-,TRBD2,TRBJ2-7,TRBV30,TGTGCCTGGAGTTTGACCCTCCCCGGACTAGCGGGGGGGTACGAGCAGTACTTC,CAWSLTLPGLAGGYEQYF
-,TRBD1,TRBJ2-3,TRBV18,TGTGCCAGCTCACCCCAGTACAGGGGCGAATCAGATACGCAGTATTTT,CASSPQYRGESDTQYF
-,-,TRBJ1-2,TRBV30,TGTGCCTGGAGTGCAGTCGAGGGAAGGTATGGCTACACCTTC,CAWSAVEGRYGYTF
many,-,TRBJ1-1,TRBV5-6,TGTGCCAGCAGCCGCCAAGACACAGGGGAAGCTTTCTTT,CASSRQDTGEAFF
-,-,TRBJ1-5,TRBV9,TGTGCCAGCAGCCCGGGACTATCAAATCAGCCCCAGCATTTT,CASSPGLSNQPQHF